The clone carrying this T cell receptor (beta chain) has more than one count but fewer than ten. The antigen is not known. The sample is drawn from a study of cytomegalovirus exposure and HLA in healthy donors. The PCR used 60 Vbeta and 13 Jbeta primers. Generated by immunoSEQ multiplex PCR, the TCRdb table keeps only in-frame clones and is missing some. The sample lists 150,000 to 200,000 clones, approximately 82% seen once, with 2.1% in the top ten. Study-wide results and caveats: Donors belonging to an Asian-associated ancestry cluster reportedly showed fewer N-insertions in productive TCRs than the 666-donor mean, according to what a later analysis found.

Losses at the gene ends were 6 bases for V and 8 bases for J; bases not matched to a gene: 10. CDR1 is LNHDA and CDR2 is SQIVND in the germline V gene (reference sequence). The length of the CDR3 is 14 residues. V is TRBV19 and J is TRBJ1-2, with 9 bases fitting TRBD1. The clonotype comes from a woman between 18 and 29 years old in good health and CMV-seropositive. Material for sequencing was PBMCs. CDR3 sequence: CASRDRGKKEGYTF. In DNA, the CDR3 is TGTGCCAGTAGGGACAGGGGAAAGAAAGAGGGCTACACCTTC. Looking up the rest from reference TRBV19 and TRBJ1-2 gives the full variable domain: DGGITQSPKYLFRKEGQNVTLSCEQNLNHDAMYWYRQDPGQGLRLIYYSQIVNDFQKGDIAEGYSVSREKKESFPLTVTSAQKNPTAFYLCASRDRGKKEGYTFGSGTRLTVV.